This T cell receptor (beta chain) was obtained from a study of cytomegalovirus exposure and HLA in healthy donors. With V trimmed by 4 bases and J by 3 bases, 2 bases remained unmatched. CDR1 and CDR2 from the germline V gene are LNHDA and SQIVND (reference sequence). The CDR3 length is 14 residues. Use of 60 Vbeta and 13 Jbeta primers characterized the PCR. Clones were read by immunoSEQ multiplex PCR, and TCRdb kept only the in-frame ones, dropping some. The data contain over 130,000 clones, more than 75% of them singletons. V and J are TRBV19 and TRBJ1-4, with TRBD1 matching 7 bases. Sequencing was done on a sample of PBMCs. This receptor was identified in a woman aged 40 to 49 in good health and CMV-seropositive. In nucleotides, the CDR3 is TGTGCCAGTAGTAGGGACAGAGCTAATGAAAAACTGTTTTTT. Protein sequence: CASSRDRANEKLFF.